Below are 2 T cell receptor beta chains sequenced from a single sample in a study of quantifying T cell responses using KT2 cells. About the research overall: RNA was reverse transcribed with TCR alpha and beta constant-region primers.

An oligo carrying a UMI was ligated to the cDNA 3' end. The first PCR ran 4 to 5 cycles with an equimolar RC1.1 and RC1.2 beta primer mix. TCRdb re-derived calls from the UMI-ligation and nested PCR reads in MiXCR, one entry per CDR3 protein. The data hold 25,000 to 40,000 distinct CDR3 sequences, with 10% observed a single time. Sequencing used PBMCs spiked with cells of the T cell clone KT2. The receptors stem from a human donor.

V gene TRBV30 combines with J gene TRBJ1-2; D not certain. Germline values: CDR1 GTSNPN, CDR2 SVGIG (reference sequence). The V end was cut by 0 bases, the J end by 6 bases, with 8 bases between. The CDR3 is 12 amino acids. The CDR3 loop reads CAWSVAIDGYTF. CDR3 nucleotides: TGTGCCTGGAGTGTAGCGATTGATGGCTACACCTTC.

This clonotype was observed many times. J is TRBJ2-1 and V is TRBV11-3, with D possibly being TRBD1 or TRBD2 (5 bases each). V was cut by 5 bases and J by 0 bases, with 17 bases left in between. Germline lookup yields CDR1 SGHNT and CDR2 YENEEA. The CDR3 has 17 amino acids. CDR3 protein: CASSQGTFPSSYNEQFF. The CDR3 DNA reads TGTGCCAGCAGCCAAGGGACGTTCCCCAGCTCCTACAATGAGCAGTTCTTC.